This T cell receptor beta chain was sequenced for a study of circulating and synovial CD4+ cells in juvenile arthritis (TCRdb year 2014). In the study overall: TCRbeta CDR3 repertoires of circulating HLA-DR+ CD4 T cells, bulk blood CD4 T cells and synovial CD4 T cells were compared within each patient. The goal of repertoire sequencing was to confirm that a circulating synovial-like CD4 T cell subset was enriched in synovial clonotypes. What the work shows at the level of the full study, not this receptor alone: Because T cell genome counts in CPL samples and bulk blood CD4 samples differed by at least an order of magnitude, sample-size effects were addressed. Synovial and circulating pathogenic-like lymphocyte repertoires were less diverse than bulk blood CD4 repertoires, with some CPL samples as oligoclonal as synovium. Because overlap with synovium rose as sequencing depth increased, the measured fractions of shared clonotypes likely underestimated the overlap of the full repertoire. No difference between circulating pathogenic-like lymphocytes and bulk blood T cells was detected by traditional Vbeta family usage analysis. Circulating pathogenic-like lymphocytes clustered together with synovial T cells, and compared with bulk blood, the circulating pathogenic-like lymphocytes shared a substantially higher fraction of CDR3 sequences with synovium.

The library was made by the immunoSEQ multiplex PCR assay. TCRbeta CDR3 sequencing was performed as a commercial service by an external provider. In the source study's methods: The analyses relied on productive nucleotide sequences along with amino acid sequences obtained through in silico translation. Diversity was measured as Renyi entropy over a range of alpha values, and the median of 200 repeated subsamples was taken to equalise sample size. For clustering, the distance between each pair of repertoires was computed as one minus the Chao-modified Jaccard index, which corrected for under-sampling. Frequency-weighted overlap with synovial clonotypes was computed at 200 sample sizes with 200 draws without replacement at each size, and the value at the size of the smaller sample was reported. The clones in this table, taken by TCRdb from immuneACCESS, are in-frame only. Not every clone is retained; where verified, under half of the shortfall comes from an unresolved V gene, and the cause of the rest is unknown. D and trimming were read from the DNA, whereas the V and J calls and clone size are those reported in that table. The sample table shows 25,000 to 35,000 clones, and over 85% are seen once. The ten largest clones capture about 3.1% of the sample.

Comment on this clone: What antigen it recognizes has not been identified. Per-base qualities were not stored, and no clone one base away is much larger.

The cysteine opens and the phenylalanine closes a CDR3 of 14 amino acids. The sequence is cut down to CDR3 DNA, 42 bases in frame from base 1. The junction shows trimming of 4 bases on V and 0 bases on J, plus 10 bases between the germline ends. Via the germline V gene, CDR1 is MDHEN and CDR2 SYDVKM. Donors of the sequenced samples were patients with active juvenile idiopathic arthritis. Sorting was carried out immediately after cells were thawed, and dead cells were excluded with Live/Dead Fixable Near-IR Stain. The sequenced sample consisted of CD4+ T cells from blood. The V gene is TRBV28 and the J gene is TRBJ2-7, with TRBD2 as a weak D call on 5 bases. This TCR derives from a human donor with juvenile idiopathic arthritis. This receptor carries the CDR3 CASSYEGGSYEQYF. In nucleotides, the sequence is TGTGCCAGCAGTTACGAGGGTGGCTCCTACGAGCAGTACTTC.